This T cell receptor (beta chain) was documented in a study of T cells after yellow fever vaccination. A single record per CDR3 protein comes from TCRdb applying MiXCR to the 5' RACE reads. Among around 350,000 distinct CDR3 sequences, 11% were seen once, and the ten largest hold around 20%. The germline V gene has CDR1 SGHTA and CDR2 FQGNSA. Between the trimmed V and J ends, which lost 1 base and 0 bases, there was a span of 6 bases. The CDR3 runs to 14 residues. The table lists this clonotype with a few counts. This specimen was PBMCs, taken on the day of the first yellow fever vaccination. The V and J genes are TRBV7-2 and TRBJ2-5, with D unclear. This receptor was identified in a man between 18 and 29 years old who received the YFV17D yellow fever vaccine. The CDR3 is CASSLVTYQETQYF. DNA for the CDR3: TGTGCCAGCAGCTTAGTCACGTACCAAGAGACCCAGTACTTC.